Below are 25 T cell receptor beta chains sequenced from a single sample in a study of blood T cell repertoires in COVID-19. Sequencing used immunoSEQ multiplex PCR; TCRdb keeps in-frame clones, though not all of them. In the table there are roughly 220,000 clones, about four fifths of which are singletons. The sample taken for sequencing was peripheral blood. The receptors were sampled from a woman older than 75 with COVID-19, enrolled during active disease.

The chain recombines TRBV7-9 with TRBJ1-2; D gene ambiguous. The CDR3 has 16 amino acids. Trimming shortened V by 5 bases and J by 1 base, and 17 bases separated the two germline ends. Germline CDR1 SEHNR, CDR2 FQNEAQ (reference sequence). The CDR3 loop is CASSPYTDWGNYGYTF. The CDR3, as DNA: TGTGCCAGCAGCCCATATACGGACTGGGGTAACTATGGCTACACCTTC.

In its sample, this clone was seen once. This rearrangement joins TRBV9 to TRBJ1-1, with unresolved D. Germline CDR1 reads SGDLS; CDR2 reads YYNGEE. The CDR3 is 13 residues long. V lost 5 bases and J lost 2, with 10 bases in between. The CDR3 sequence: CASSATPNTEAFF. CDR3 DNA sequence: TGTGCCAGCAGTGCGACACCTAACACTGAAGCTTTCTTT.

Regarding this clone: This specimen includes other DNA sequences encoding the same CDR3. V gene TRBV7-9 combines with J gene TRBJ2-7; weak D call: TRBD1 (6 bases). V was pared by 1 base and J by 0 bases, with 10 bases between. The CDR3 has 15 residues. Germline V gene lookup returns CDR1 SEHNR and CDR2 FQNEAQ (reference sequence). The CDR3 DNA reads as TGTGCCAGCAGCTTAGTGACAGGTGGCTCCTACGAGCAGTACTTC. Encoded protein: CASSLVTGGSYEQYF.

The V gene is TRBV19, the J gene TRBJ2-2, with 7 bases matching TRBD1. Germline CDR1 reads LNHDA; CDR2 reads SQIVND (reference sequence). CDR3 length: 14 amino acids. V shed 7 bases, J shed 1 base, and the junction held 3 bases outside the gene matches. For the CDR3, the DNA is TGTGCCAGTACGAGGGGGCTGAACACCGGGGAGCTGTTTTTT. Translated: CASTRGLNTGELFF.

This clone came up once. The chain combines TRBV18 with TRBJ2-1; perhaps TRBD2 as D (5 bases). V lost 4 bases to trimming and J lost 6 bases, with 7 bases between them. The CDR3 spans 12 residues. Germline V gene lookup returns CDR1 KGHSH and CDR2 LQKENI. This chain's CDR3 is CASSRESNEQFF. The CDR3 DNA sequence: TGTGCCAGCTCACGGGAGAGCAATGAGCAGTTCTTC.

In its sample, this clone was seen once. This rearrangement joins TRBV3-1 (or the pseudogene TRBV3-2) to TRBJ1-6; 10 nucleotides align to TRBD1. V was pared by 4 bases and J by 14 bases, with 8 bases of the junction left unmatched. The CDR3 has 14 amino acids. Germline CDR1 and CDR2: LGHDT and YNNKEL (reference sequence). CDR3 residues: CASSLGTGAAALHF. For the CDR3, the DNA is TGTGCCAGCAGCCTCGGGACAGGGGCCGCGGCCCTCCACTTT.

V usage is TRBV7-2 and J usage is TRBJ1-6; D might be TRBD1 (5 bases). The CDR3 length is 15 residues. The V gene lost 1 base and the J gene lost 5 bases, with 9 bases spanning the gap. Germline V gives CDR1 SGHTA, CDR2 FQGNSA. The CDR3 nucleotides read TGTGCCAGCAGCTTAGTACGACAGAATAATTCACCCCTCCACTTT. It yields the protein CASSLVRQNNSPLHF.

This clone was detected once. The chain carries TRBV12-3 or TRBV12-4 and TRBJ1-2, with TRBD1 as a possible D gene (5 bases). The CDR3 consists of 13 residues. V shed 6 bases and J shed 2 bases, with 10 bases lying between them. The CDR3 DNA reads as TGTGCCAGCAGACAACGACAGAACTATGGCTACACCTTC. This codes for CASRQRQNYGYTF.

In DNA form, the CDR3 reads TGCAGCGTTGGAGCGCCGGGACTAGGCACAGATACGCAGTATTTT. Amino acids: CSVGAPGLGTDTQYF. The chain carries TRBV29-1 and TRBJ2-3, with 8 bases matching TRBD2. V trimming: 4 bases; J trimming: 1 base; junction bases outside the gene matches: 7. Looked up from germline, CDR1 is SQVTM and CDR2 is ANQGSEA. The CDR3 extends over 15 amino acids.

The gene calls are TRBV6-1 and TRBJ2-7; D unclear. In germline, CDR1 is MNHNS, CDR2 SASEGT. The CDR3 is 15 residues long. Trimming left V 1 base short and J 2 bases short, with 12 bases between. The CDR3 DNA follows: TGTGCCAGCAGTGAAGACCTAAGTTCAACCTACGAGCAGTACTTC. Amino acids: CASSEDLSSTYEQYF.

The chain joins TRBV29-1 to TRBJ2-1, with TRBD2 as a possible D gene (6 bases). The CDR3 totals 14 residues. The germline gives CDR1 SQVTM, CDR2 ANQGSEA. Trimming took 7 bases from V and 7 from J, leaving 20 bases between them. For the CDR3, the DNA is TGCAGCGCTACTAACGGGCTAGCGAGGAATGAGCAGTTCTTC. It specifies CSATNGLARNEQFF.

V gene TRBV28 combines with J gene TRBJ1-4; D is perhaps TRBD1 (5 bases). Per the germline V gene, CDR1 is MDHEN and CDR2 is SYDVKM. CDR3 length: 13 amino acids. V gave up 6 bases and J gave up 5 bases, with 10 bases separating them. The DNA of the CDR3 is TGTGCCAGCAGGGGGGGTCCCAATGAAAAACTGTTTTTT. It encodes CASRGGPNEKLFF.

This chain connects TRBV10-3 to TRBJ1-5, with D uncertain. The CDR3 extends over 13 amino acids. CDR1 and CDR2 from the germline V gene are ENHRY and SYGVKD. V lost 4 bases and J 1 base, leaving 5 bases between the germline ends. The CDR3 coding sequence is TGTGCCATCAGTGCAGAAAGCAATCAGCCCCAGCATTTT. Translating gives CAISAESNQPQHF.

This rearrangement joins TRBV7-2 to TRBJ2-7; D is undetermined. Germline V gene lookup returns CDR1 SGHTA and CDR2 FQGNSA. This CDR3 has 12 residues. Deletions cut 5 bases from V and 6 bases from J, with 11 bases between. The CDR3: CASSAFLGEQYF. CDR3 DNA sequence: TGTGCCAGCAGCGCCTTTCTCGGCGAGCAGTACTTC.

The chain uses TRBV19 and TRBJ2-5; the D gene is possibly TRBD1 (5 bases). The germline V gene has CDR1 LNHDA and CDR2 SQIVND (reference sequence). This CDR3 region has 12 residues. V lost 7 bases and J lost 3, with 9 bases in between. CDR3 sequence: CASNGQEETQYF. As DNA, the CDR3 is TGTGCCAGTAACGGACAAGAAGAGACCCAGTACTTC.

This clone was observed a handful of times. The rearrangement joins TRBV27 to TRBJ1-6, with D perhaps matching TRBD1 (6 bases). CDR3 length: 14 amino acids. V was pared by 6 bases and J by 16 bases, with 22 bases between. Germline-derived CDR1 and CDR2 are MNHEY and SMNVEV (reference sequence). CDR3 DNA sequence: TGTGCCAGCAGCTCCTTTGGCCGGGACATTTATCTCCACTTT. Translated: CASSSFGRDIYLHF.

On this clone itself: Other DNA sequences in the same sample also yield this CDR3. The rearrangement uses TRBV2 and TRBJ1-1, with a weak D call TRBD1 (6 bases). The germline V gene encodes CDR1 SNHLY and CDR2 FYNNEI. This CDR3 has 12 residues. Trimming left V 11 bases short and J 6 bases short, with 16 bases between. Here the CDR3 reads CASRGGASEAFF. The CDR3 DNA sequence: TGTGCCTCGCGGGGGGGGGCGTCTGAAGCTTTCTTT.

V is TRBV5-8 and J is TRBJ1-2, with a possible D match to TRBD1 (5 bases). CDR3 length: 14 residues. V was clipped by 1 base and J by 6 bases, with 13 bases between them. The germline gives CDR1 SGHTS, CDR2 YDEGEE. The CDR3 protein is CASSLPGVNDGYTF. Here the CDR3 DNA reads TGTGCCAGCAGCTTGCCGGGGGTCAACGATGGCTACACCTTC.

The CDR3 loop reads CASSFGGVKNTEAFF. DNA for the CDR3: TGTGCCAGCAGCTTCGGGGGGGTTAAGAACACTGAAGCTTTCTTT. The gene calls are TRBV7-8 and TRBJ1-1; D may be TRBD1 (5 bases). Germline CDR1 SGHVS, CDR2 FQNEAQ. The CDR3 spans 15 residues. The V end lost 3 bases, the J end lost 1 base, and 12 bases lay between the germline ends.

There are many counts of this clone. V and J are TRBV14 and TRBJ1-1; D is ambiguous. Germline loops: CDR1 SGHDN, CDR2 FVKESK. The CDR3 length is 13 residues. V was pared by 9 bases and J by 0 bases, with 11 bases between. The CDR3: CASGEQMNTEAFF. The CDR3 nucleotides are TGTGCCAGTGGGGAGCAGATGAACACTGAAGCTTTCTTT.

CDR3 nucleotides: TGTGCCAGCAGCCCTCAGGGAATCGGTGAGCAGTTCTTC. It encodes CASSPQGIGEQFF. V usage is TRBV7-9 and J usage is TRBJ2-1; D possibly corresponds to TRBD1 (5 bases). This CDR3 has 13 amino acids. In germline, CDR1 is SEHNR, CDR2 FQNEAQ (reference sequence). With 5 bases removed from V and 9 bases from J, the gap between germline ends came to 14 bases.

This rearrangement joins TRBV29-1 to TRBJ1-2, with unresolved D. V dropped 2 bases and J dropped 0 bases, with 4 bases sitting between them. Germline assignment: CDR1 SQVTM and CDR2 ANQGSEA. The CDR3 has 12 amino acids. CDR3 nucleotides: TGCAGCGTTGAAAGAGCTAACTATGGCTACACCTTC. It is translated as CSVERANYGYTF.

The chain links TRBV25-1 to TRBJ2-2; D may be TRBD1 (5 bases). This CDR3 region has 15 residues. V shed 3 bases and J shed 4 bases, with 12 bases lying between them. Germline V gives CDR1 MGHDK, CDR2 SYGVNS. CDR3 DNA: TGTGCCAGCAGTGATTCCAGGGCAGGCACCGGGGAGCTGTTTTTT. Amino acids: CASSDSRAGTGELFF.

This sequence joins TRBV15 and TRBJ2-1; D may be TRBD2 (5 bases). CDR3 length: 15 amino acids. Trimming pared 1 base from V and 0 bases from J, leaving 7 bases between. Germline V gene sequence: CDR1 LNHNV, CDR2 YYDKDF (reference sequence). CDR3 in DNA: TGTGCCACCAGCAGAGTTACTAGCTCCTACAATGAGCAGTTCTTC. It translates to CATSRVTSSYNEQFF.

This clone was seen more than once but under ten times. The V gene is TRBV5-1, the J gene TRBJ2-7, with 8 positions matching TRBD1. CDR3 length equals 14 residues. Per the germline V gene, CDR1 is SGHRS and CDR2 is YFSETQ. With V trimmed by 3 bases and J by 3 bases, 5 bases remained unmatched. CDR3: CASSYTGGNYEQYF. CDR3 nucleotide sequence: TGCGCCAGCAGCTATACAGGGGGGAACTACGAGCAGTACTTC.